This T cell receptor (beta chain) was found in a study of blood T cell repertoires in COVID-19. Overall study context: COVID-19 samples collected from the United States, Italy and Spain covered acute and convalescent phases.

The V gene's germline CDR1 is MGHDK and CDR2 SYGVNS. With 3 bases clipped from V and 4 bases from J, the junction kept 7 bases outside the gene matches. The length of the CDR3 is 15 residues. Clones were sequenced by immunoSEQ multiplex PCR, and TCRdb holds only the in-frame ones, with some missing. The table records 100,000 or so clones, about 86% of them present only once. This receptor was obtained from a human donor in a cohort sampled during active COVID-19. The sequenced sample consisted of peripheral blood. V and J are TRBV25-1 and TRBJ2-7; the match to TRBD1 covers 9 bases. The CDR3 DNA follows: TGTGCCAGCAGTGACAACAGGGGGCGAAGGTACGAGCAGTACTTC. It specifies CASSDNRGRRYEQYF.